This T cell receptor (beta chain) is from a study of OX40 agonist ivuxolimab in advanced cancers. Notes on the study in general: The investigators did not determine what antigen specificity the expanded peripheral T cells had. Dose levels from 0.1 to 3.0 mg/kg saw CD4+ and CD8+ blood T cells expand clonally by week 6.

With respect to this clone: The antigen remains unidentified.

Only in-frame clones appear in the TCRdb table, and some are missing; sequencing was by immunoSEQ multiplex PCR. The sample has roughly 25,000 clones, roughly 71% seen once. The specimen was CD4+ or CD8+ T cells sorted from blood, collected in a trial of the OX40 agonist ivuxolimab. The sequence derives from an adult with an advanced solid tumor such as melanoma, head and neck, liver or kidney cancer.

The CDR3 loop is CASSLVGTGSDEQYF. The CDR3 region has the DNA TGTGCCAGCAGCTTAGTGGGAACAGGGTCGGACGAGCAGTACTTC. This chain uses TRBV11-1 with TRBJ2-7; tentative D call: TRBD1 (6 bases). Trimming took 1 base from V and 5 from J, leaving 15 bases between them. This CDR3 contains 15 residues. The germline V gene has CDR1 SGHAT and CDR2 FQDESV (reference sequence).